Listed here are 18 T cell receptor beta chains from one sample, sequenced in a study of blood T cell repertoires in COVID-19. Data came from immunoSEQ multiplex PCR; TCRdb stores just in-frame clones and leaves some out. Among under 250,000 clones, 85% were seen once, and the ten largest hold 5.1%. Sequences were obtained from peripheral blood. The receptors come from a man over 45 with COVID-19, enrolled during active disease.

The CDR3 DNA reads as TGTGCCAGCAGTCAGATCCAAGAGACCCAGTACTTC. Amino acids: CASSQIQETQYF. The genes are TRBV2 and TRBJ2-5; D gene unclear. Per the germline V gene, CDR1 is SNHLY and CDR2 is FYNNEI. There are 12 residues in the CDR3. V shed 5 bases and J shed 1 base, with 5 bases lying between them.

The chain couples TRBV19 to TRBJ2-1; D is unresolved. Trimming left V 3 bases short and J 11 bases short, with 8 bases between. Germline-derived CDR1 and CDR2 are LNHDA and SQIVND (reference sequence). The CDR3 is 11 amino acids. The CDR3 nucleotides are TGTGCCAGTAGTATGTTGACACAGCAGTTCTTC. As protein: CASSMLTQQFF.

The chain uses TRBV4-3 and TRBJ2-1; D might be TRBD1 (6 bases). Trimming cost V 0 bases and J 9 bases, with 12 bases left between them. The germline CDR1 and CDR2 sequences are LGHNA and YSLEER. CDR3 length: 14 residues. CDR3 nucleotides: TGCGCCAGCAGCCAAGATCACAGGGACGGTGAGCAGTTCTTC. This translates into CASSQDHRDGEQFF.

This clone was found a few times. The chain carries TRBV7-8 and TRBJ2-7; D not resolved. The CDR3 length is 13 residues. With 4 bases removed from V and 6 bases from J, the gap between germline ends came to 13 bases. The germline gives CDR1 SGHVS, CDR2 FQNEAQ. CDR3 residues: CASSSSSPFEQYF. As DNA, the CDR3 is TGTGCCAGCAGCTCCTCAAGCCCATTCGAGCAGTACTTC.

The J gene is TRBJ1-1, the V gene TRBV18; unclear D gene. This CDR3 has 16 amino acids. Trimming stripped 2 bases from V and 1 base from J, with 14 bases between. Germline CDR1 reads KGHSH; CDR2 reads LQKENI. The CDR3 is CASSPEEKPRNTEAFF. CDR3 sequence (DNA): TGTGCCAGCTCACCAGAGGAGAAACCTAGGAACACTGAAGCTTTCTTT.

The chain's CDR3 is CASSYPRDRGLGNEQFF. For the CDR3, the DNA is TGTGCCAGCAGTTACCCCCGGGACAGGGGGCTAGGAAATGAGCAGTTCTTC. The rearrangement uses TRBV6-2 or TRBV6-3 and TRBJ2-1; 12 bases align to TRBD1. V trimming: 2 bases; J trimming: 7 bases; junction bases outside the gene matches: 9. CDR1 is MNHEY, CDR2 SVGEGT, per germline. The CDR3 length is 17 residues.

This clone has just one count. The J gene is TRBJ2-1, the V gene TRBV5-1, with TRBD2 identical over 13 bases. There are 15 residues in the CDR3. Germline CDR1 and CDR2: SGHRS and YFSETQ. The trim removed 0 bases at V and 7 bases at J, leaving 1 base unmatched. The chain's CDR3 is CASSLATSGGNEQFF. DNA for the CDR3: TGCGCCAGCAGCTTGGCGACTAGCGGGGGGAATGAGCAGTTCTTC.

V is TRBV5-8 and J is TRBJ1-5; D is possibly TRBD1 (5 bases). V was clipped by 2 bases and J by 0 bases, with 9 bases between them. The CDR3 is 15 amino acids. Germline assignment: CDR1 SGHTS and CDR2 YDEGEE. The CDR3 nucleotides are TGTGCCAGCAGCTTCGGGGGAAATAGCAATCAGCCCCAGCATTTT. This encodes CASSFGGNSNQPQHF.

J is TRBJ2-2 and V is TRBV29-1; weak D call: TRBD1 (6 bases). V lost 5 bases and J 4 bases, leaving 17 bases between the germline ends. The CDR3 spans 15 residues. The V gene's germline CDR1 is SQVTM and CDR2 ANQGSEA. CDR3 nucleotide sequence: TGCAGCGTTCCCCTACAGGGTTCGGCCACCGGGGAGCTGTTTTTT. The encoded protein is CSVPLQGSATGELFF.

This chain links TRBV18 with TRBJ2-5; D is unclear. V was clipped by 9 bases and J by 5 bases, with 19 bases between them. CDR1 and CDR2 (germline): KGHSH, LQKENI. This CDR3 is built from 14 residues. This CDR3 reads CASTLSTSRETQYF. Written as DNA, the CDR3 is TGTGCCAGTACCCTGTCGACAAGTCGGGAGACCCAGTACTTC. The full variable domain, completed using reference TRBV18 and TRBJ2-5, is NAGVMQNPRHLVRRRGQEARLRCSPMKGHSHVYWYRQLPEEGLKFMVYLQKENIIDESGMPKERFSAEFPKEGPSILRIQQVVRGDSAAYFCASTLSTSRETQYFGPGTRLLVL.

The rearrangement links TRBV3-1 (or the pseudogene TRBV3-2) to TRBJ2-5, with 11 bases aligning to TRBD2. The CDR3 is 15 amino acids. Germline CDR1 is LGHDT and CDR2 is YNNKEL (reference sequence). The ends lost 7 bases at V and 4 bases at J; junction bases unmatched: 8. CDR3 DNA: TGTGCCAGCAACATAGCGGGGGGGCCGGCAGAGACCCAGTACTTC. This gives the protein CASNIAGGPAETQYF.

This chain links TRBV16 with TRBJ1-5; 9 bases line up with TRBD1. J gave up 4 bases and V 1 base, and 2 bases lay outside the gene matches. This CDR3 contains 15 residues. Germline V gene lookup returns CDR1 KGHSY and CDR2 FQNENV. DNA of the CDR3: TGTGCCAGCAGCCAATTCGACAGGGGGAATCAGCCCCAGCATTTT. As protein: CASSQFDRGNQPQHF. The full variable domain, completed using reference TRBV16 and TRBJ1-5, is GEEVAQTPKHLVRGEGQKAKLYCAPIKGHSYVFWYQQVLKNEFKFLISFQNENVFDETGMPKERFSAKCLPNSPCSLEIQATKLEDSAVYFCASSQFDRGNQPQHFGDGTRLSIL.

The rearrangement links TRBV29-1 to TRBJ2-5; 8 bases match TRBD1. Germline V lookup: CDR1 SQVTM, CDR2 ANQGSEA. V lost 7 bases to trimming and J lost 5 bases; unmatched junction nucleotides: 3. The CDR3 length is 11 residues. As DNA, the CDR3 is TGCAGCGCACGGACAGGGGAGACCCAGTACTTC. It is translated as CSARTGETQYF.

This chain links TRBV3-1 (or the pseudogene TRBV3-2) with TRBJ2-5; TRBD1 matches 7 bases. The germline CDR1 and CDR2 sequences are LGHDT and YNNKEL (reference sequence). Trimming removed 5 bases from V and 7 bases from J; junction bases left unmatched: 4. The CDR3 is 12 amino acids. The CDR3 region is CASSTGVATQYF. The CDR3 bases are TGTGCCAGCAGCACAGGGGTGGCGACCCAGTACTTC.

The chain combines TRBV9 with TRBJ2-5, with TRBD2 matching 15 bases. Losses at the gene ends were 0 bases for V and 2 bases for J; bases not matched to a gene: 8. Germline values: CDR1 SGDLS, CDR2 YYNGEE. CDR3 length equals 19 residues. CDR3 protein: CASSVASPGLAGGQETQYF. CDR3 nucleotides: TGTGCCAGCAGCGTAGCCTCCCCGGGACTAGCGGGGGGACAAGAGACCCAGTACTTC. The full variable domain, rest sourced from reference TRBV9 and TRBJ2-5, is DSGVTQTPKHLITATGQRVTLRCSPRSGDLSVYWYQQSLDQGLQFLIQYYNGEERAKGNILERFSAQQFPDLHSELNLSSLELGDSALYFCASSVASPGLAGGQETQYFGPGTRLLVL.

The chain combines TRBV19 with TRBJ1-5, with 8 bases fitting TRBD1. Per the germline V gene, CDR1 is LNHDA and CDR2 is SQIVND (reference sequence). This CDR3 is built from 16 residues. Trimming cost V 6 bases and J 1 base; bases outside gene matches: 8. CDR3 protein: CASRTNTGGSNQPQHF. In DNA, the CDR3 is TGTGCCAGTAGAACCAATACAGGGGGAAGCAATCAGCCCCAGCATTTT.

The V gene is TRBV2, the J gene TRBJ1-6; perhaps TRBD1 as D (6 bases). The CDR3 sequence is 15 residues long. Germline V CDR1 and CDR2: SNHLY, FYNNEI. The germline V and J ends were trimmed by 3 bases and 2 bases, with 8 bases remaining between them. CDR3 amino acids: CASSDRGAYNSPLHF. The CDR3 coding sequence is TGTGCCAGCAGTGACAGGGGTGCCTATAATTCACCCCTCCACTTT.

This sequence joins TRBV30 and TRBJ1-2, with 11 nucleotides matching TRBD1. This CDR3 has 14 amino acids. Trimming cost V 4 bases and J 7 bases; bases outside gene matches: 8. In germline, CDR1 is GTSNPN, CDR2 SVGIG (reference sequence). CDR3 region: CAWNLDRGRGGYTF. The CDR3 nucleotides are TGTGCCTGGAATCTGGACAGGGGGCGCGGTGGCTACACCTTC. Variable domain in full (rest from reference TRBV30 and TRBJ1-2): SQTIHQWPATLVQPVGSPLSLECTVEGTSNPNLYWYRQAAGRGLQLLFYSVGIGQISSEVPQNLSASRPQDRQFILSSKKLLLSDSGFYLCAWNLDRGRGGYTFGSGTRLTVV.